Below, 20 T cell receptor beta chains from the same sample are listed, as sequenced in a study of blood T cell repertoires in COVID-19. Clones were read by immunoSEQ multiplex PCR, and TCRdb kept only the in-frame ones, dropping some. Of 110,000 to 150,000 clones detected, less than 80% appear once; the ten largest clones hold 3% to 4.5%. The sequenced material came from peripheral blood. Source of these receptors: a man between 60 and 75 years old with acute or convalescent COVID-19.

V is TRBV3-1 (or the pseudogene TRBV3-2) and J is TRBJ1-2; D unresolved. The germline CDR1 and CDR2 sequences are LGHDT and YNNKEL (reference sequence). The CDR3 covers 14 residues. Between the trimmed V and J ends, which lost 0 bases and 7 bases, there was a span of 12 bases. As DNA, the CDR3 is TGTGCCAGCAGCCAAGATCCCAAGGGAGGTGGCTACACCTTC. Its protein is CASSQDPKGGGYTF.

The genes are TRBV15 and TRBJ2-5; D not certain. V lost 0 bases, J lost 5 bases, and 10 bases lay in between. The CDR3 has 14 amino acids. Germline CDR1 reads LNHNV; CDR2 reads YYDKDF (reference sequence). This CDR3 is CATSRDFSVETQYF. The CDR3 DNA reads TGTGCCACCAGCAGAGATTTCAGCGTCGAGACCCAGTACTTC.

The V gene is TRBV19, the J gene TRBJ1-5; D is undetermined. Looked up from germline, CDR1 is LNHDA and CDR2 is SQIVND (reference sequence). The V end was cut by 5 bases, the J end by 7 bases, with 21 bases between. CDR3 size: 16 residues. The CDR3 region is CASSFEPGEIEQPQHF. The CDR3 DNA reads as TGTGCCAGTAGTTTCGAACCCGGGGAGATCGAACAGCCCCAGCATTTT.

This clone was observed a few times. The chain employs TRBV29-1 and TRBJ1-2; no clear D. The germline CDR1 and CDR2 sequences are SQVTM and ANQGSEA. The CDR3 runs to 15 residues. The CDR3 coding sequence is TGCAGTGTCCCCCAGCGTCCGTGGGAGGGATATGGCTACACCTTC. Translated, it gives CSVPQRPWEGYGYTF. The complete variable domain, with remaining parts taken from reference TRBV29-1 and TRBJ1-2, reads SAVISQKPSRDICQRGTSLTIQCQVDSQVTMMFWYRQQPGQSLTLIATANQGSEATYESGFVIDKFPISRPNLTFSTLTVSNMSPEDSSIYLCSVPQRPWEGYGYTFGSGTRLTVV.

The chain links TRBV7-2 to TRBJ2-7, with 8 bases fitting TRBD2. This CDR3 is built from 13 residues. Germline V gene sequence: CDR1 SGHTA, CDR2 FQGNSA. Trimming removed 6 bases from V and 2 bases from J; junction bases left unmatched: 3. CDR3 amino acids: CASSRGGTYEQYF. The CDR3, as DNA: TGTGCCAGCAGTCGCGGGGGGACCTACGAGCAGTACTTC. The full variable domain, rest sourced from reference TRBV7-2 and TRBJ2-7, is GAGVSQSPSNKVTEKGKDVELRCDPISGHTALYWYRQSLGQGLEFLIYFQGNSAPDKSGLPSDRFSAERTGGSVSTLTIQRTQQEDSAVYLCASSRGGTYEQYFGPGTRLTVT.

The genes are TRBV7-6 and TRBJ2-2, with TRBD2 matching over 8 bases. Germline assignment: CDR1 SGHVS and CDR2 FNYEAQ. After removal of 6 bases from V and 4 bases from J, the junction contained 7 bases not matched to a gene. The CDR3 totals 15 residues. The CDR3 DNA is TGTGCCAGCAGACCAAGCGGGAGCCTCACCGGGGAGCTGTTTTTT. It translates to CASRPSGSLTGELFF.

CDR3 DNA sequence: TGTGCCAGCAGTGAAACAGGCAGGCGACAAGAGACCCAGTACTTC. It yields the protein CASSETGRRQETQYF. The chain combines TRBV6-1 with TRBJ2-5; D possibly corresponds to TRBD1 (5 bases). The germline CDR1 and CDR2 sequences are MNHNS and SASEGT. This CDR3 region has 15 residues. Trimming cost V 2 bases and J 2 bases, with 12 bases left between them.

The chain has TRBV4-3 and TRBJ1-2; 8 positions agree with TRBD1. Germline V gene lookup returns CDR1 LGHNA and CDR2 YSLEER. This CDR3 has 14 amino acids. Germline trimming cut 0 bases from V and 8 bases from J; bases unmatched to any gene: 5. The DNA for the CDR3 is TGCGCCAGCAGCCAAGAACGGACAGGGAGAGGCTACACCTTC. Protein sequence: CASSQERTGRGYTF.

The rearrangement uses TRBV5-1 and TRBJ2-7, with a tentative D call TRBD2 (5 bases). The CDR3 length is 14 residues. Germline CDR1 and CDR2: SGHRS and YFSETQ. V was shortened by 4 bases and J by 5 bases, with 16 bases between the two germline ends. The CDR3 is CASSPGLPRNEQYF. The DNA for the CDR3 is TGCGCCAGCAGCCCCGGACTCCCCCGGAACGAGCAGTACTTC.

This clone has a single count. The chain employs TRBV25-1 and TRBJ2-3; D uncertain. Trimming took 3 bases from V and 7 from J, leaving 14 bases between them. This CDR3 is built from 14 residues. The germline V gene has CDR1 MGHDK and CDR2 SYGVNS. The CDR3 loop is CASSDYPSHHTQYF. In DNA form, the CDR3 reads TGTGCCAGCAGTGATTACCCGTCACACCATACGCAGTATTTT.

Notes on this clone: This CDR3 is also generated by other DNA sequences in the sample. V is TRBV24-1 and J is TRBJ2-7, with 8 nucleotides matching TRBD1. The CDR3 spans 14 residues. V was pared by 4 bases and J by 3 bases, with 4 bases of the junction left unmatched. Germline values: CDR1 KGHDR, CDR2 SFDVKD. The CDR3 sequence is CATSDPDRGYEQYF. In DNA form, the CDR3 reads TGTGCCACCAGTGACCCCGACAGGGGCTACGAGCAGTACTTC.

The chain carries TRBV4-3 and TRBJ2-3, with D unresolved. This CDR3 spans 13 amino acids. The germline V gene has CDR1 LGHNA and CDR2 YSLEER. The germline V and J ends were trimmed by 0 bases and 7 bases, with 8 bases remaining between them. CDR3 protein: CASSQERRNTQYF. As DNA, the CDR3 is TGCGCCAGCAGCCAAGAGCGGCGTAATACGCAGTATTTT.

This sequence joins TRBV29-1 and TRBJ2-1; 8 nucleotides agree with TRBD1. J lost 6 bases, V lost 6 bases, and 10 bases had no gene match. The CDR3 covers 14 residues. Germline CDR1 is SQVTM and CDR2 is ANQGSEA. The CDR3 DNA follows: TGCAGCGTGGCGGGCAGGGGGCGTTTCAATGAGCAGTTCTTC. It translates to CSVAGRGRFNEQFF.

The CDR3 here is CASRSQGNQPQHF. In nucleotides, the CDR3 is TGTGCCAGCAGATCACAGGGGAATCAGCCCCAGCATTTT. The rearrangement links TRBV28 to TRBJ1-5; 7 bases match TRBD1. In germline, CDR1 is MDHEN, CDR2 SYDVKM. V lost 6 bases, J lost 4 bases, and 3 bases stayed unmatched. The CDR3 is made up of 13 amino acids. The full variable domain, its missing parts supplied by reference TRBV28 and TRBJ1-5, is DVKVTQSSRYLVKRTGEKVFLECVQDMDHENMFWYRQDPGLGLRLIYFSYDVKMKEKGDIPEGYSVSREKKERFSLILESASTNQTSMYLCASRSQGNQPQHFGDGTRLSIL.

The V call is TRBV3-1 (or the pseudogene TRBV3-2), the J call TRBJ1-4; 10 bases line up with TRBD1. Germline V gives CDR1 LGHDT, CDR2 YNNKEL (reference sequence). J was trimmed by 8 bases and V by 4 bases; bases with no gene match: 4. The CDR3 totals 14 residues. CDR3 protein: CASSPTGGVEKLFF. CDR3 in DNA: TGTGCCAGCAGCCCGACAGGGGGCGTCGAAAAACTGTTTTTT.

This clone was counted once. V and J are TRBV7-9 and TRBJ1-2; 9 nucleotides line up with TRBD1. This CDR3 region has 14 residues. The germline CDR1 and CDR2 sequences are SEHNR and FQNEAQ (reference sequence). The V gene end was trimmed by 1 base and the J gene end by 6 bases; junction bases not matched to a gene: 3. The CDR3 region has the DNA TGTGCCAGCAGCTTAGACAGGGGGCATGATGGCTACACCTTC. Amino acids: CASSLDRGHDGYTF.

The chain uses TRBV6-5 and TRBJ2-7; D unresolved. Germline loops: CDR1 MNHEY, CDR2 SVGAGI. The CDR3 consists of 11 residues. Trimming stripped 4 bases from V and 6 bases from J, with 7 bases between. DNA for the CDR3: TGTGCCAGCAGTTCCGGTATCGAGCAGTACTTC. This sequence encodes CASSSGIEQYF.

The rearrangement uses TRBV11-2 and TRBJ2-7; D gene unclear. V lost 0 bases to trimming and J lost 0 bases, with 9 bases between them. The CDR3 sequence is 15 residues long. CDR1 SGHAT and CDR2 FQNNGV come from the germline V gene. CDR3 sequence (DNA): TGTGCCAGCAGCTTAGATCCGGCTAGCTCCTACGAGCAGTACTTC. Its protein product is CASSLDPASSYEQYF.

The J gene is TRBJ1-5, the V gene TRBV28; D not resolved. Germline assignment: CDR1 MDHEN and CDR2 SYDVKM. This CDR3 has 14 residues. Trimming shortened V by 6 bases and J by 5 bases, and 14 bases separated the two germline ends. The CDR3 protein is CASSETRGYQPQHF. CDR3 DNA sequence: TGTGCCAGCAGCGAAACAAGAGGATATCAGCCCCAGCATTTT.

This rearrangement joins TRBV27 to TRBJ2-7, with 12 bases matching TRBD1. The CDR3 has 15 amino acids. Trimming cost V 6 bases and J 7 bases; bases outside gene matches: 10. Germline V gives CDR1 MNHEY, CDR2 SMNVEV (reference sequence). The CDR3 nucleotides read TGTGCCAGCAGGCCCCTGGGGACAGGGGGCGCAGAGCAGTACTTC. Amino acids: CASRPLGTGGAEQYF.